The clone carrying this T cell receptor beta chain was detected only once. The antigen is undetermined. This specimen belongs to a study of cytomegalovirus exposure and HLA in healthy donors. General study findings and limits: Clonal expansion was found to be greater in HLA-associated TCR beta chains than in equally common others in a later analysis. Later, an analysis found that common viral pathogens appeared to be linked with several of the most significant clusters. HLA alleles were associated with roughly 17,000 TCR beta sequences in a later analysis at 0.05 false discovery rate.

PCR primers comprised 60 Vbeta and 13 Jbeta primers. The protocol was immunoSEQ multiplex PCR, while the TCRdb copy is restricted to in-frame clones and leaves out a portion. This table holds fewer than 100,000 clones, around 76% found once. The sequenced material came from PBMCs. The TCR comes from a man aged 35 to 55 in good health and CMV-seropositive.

Here the CDR3 DNA reads TGCAGCGTTGTTGGATTCGGGACAGGGGATGAAAAACTGTTTTTT. It is translated as CSVVGFGTGDEKLFF. The chain recombines TRBV29-1 with TRBJ1-4; 10 positions agree with TRBD1. Losses at the gene ends were 4 bases for V and 6 bases for J; bases not matched to a gene: 8. This CDR3 has 15 amino acids. Germline V gene sequence: CDR1 SQVTM, CDR2 ANQGSEA.